What follows are 17 T cell receptor beta chains derived from one specimen sequenced in a study of tumor and adjacent non-tumor tissue in lung cancer. This sample's RNA came from whole unsorted tissue. More than 3 cm separated this lung sample from the edge of the tumor. A modified ARM-PCR protocol with three rounds of nested PCR amplified TCRbeta. In TCRdb, the multiplex PCR reads were re-called with MiXCR into one record per CDR3 protein. Of some 100,000 distinct CDR3 sequences detected, roughly 60% appear once; the ten largest clones hold around a fifth. The sample comprised distant non-tumor lung tissue. These receptors all come from a man aged 25-40 years with non-small cell lung cancer.

Points on this clonotype: Compared with germline, one end of the junction differs, possibly owing to a read error. The J gene is TRBJ2-7, the V gene TRBV11-3, with TRBD1 identical over 9 bases. CDR1 is SGHNT and CDR2 is YENEEA in the germline V gene. CDR3 length equals 14 residues. The CDR3 loop reads CASSLGTGVYEQQF. In nucleotides, the CDR3 is TGTGCCAGCAGCTTAGGGACAGGGGTGTACGAGCAGCAGTTC.

CDR3 bases: TGTGCCAGCAGCACACTCGGGACTAGCGGGATGAACACCGGGGAGCTGTTTTTT. Amino acids: CASSTLGTSGMNTGELFF. This chain uses TRBV7-9 with TRBJ2-2; 13 bases align to TRBD2. The CDR3 loop spans 18 amino acids. V shed 5 bases and J 1 base; nucleotides not matched to a gene: 7. CDR1 SEHNR and CDR2 FQNEAQ come from the germline V gene (reference sequence).

The chain joins TRBV5-1 to TRBJ1-1; D unresolved. CDR1 is SGHRS, CDR2 YFSETQ, per germline. This CDR3 region has 13 residues. V lost 2 bases to trimming and J lost 4 bases, with 9 bases between them. This chain's CDR3 is CASSFVGCTEAFF. CDR3 bases: TGCGCCAGCAGCTTCGTTGGGTGCACTGAAGCTTTCTTT.

Worth noting for this clonotype: A junction boundary mismatches the germline segment, possibly from a read error. The chain carries TRBV11-2 and TRBJ2-1, with 9 bases aligning to TRBD1. Germline loops: CDR1 SGHAT, CDR2 FQNNGV. The CDR3 spans 17 residues. CDR3 loop: CASSILTGGFSYHEQFF. The CDR3 DNA reads TGTGCCAGCAGCATCTTGACAGGGGGGTTCTCCTACCATGAGCAGTTCTTC.

On this clonotype itself: Germline is not matched at one junction end, which may reflect a read error. The chain is built from TRBV18 and TRBJ1-4; D is unclear. CDR3 size: 15 residues. Germline V gene sequence: CDR1 KGHSH, CDR2 LQKENI. The CDR3 DNA reads TGTGCCTGCTCACGGAGGGCCGCAACTAATGAAAAACTGTTTTTT. Translation gives CACSRRAATNEKLFF.

A remark on this clonotype: A much larger clonotype is one base distant, so this may be a read error. J is TRBJ2-7 and V is TRBV20-1; 11 bases align to TRBD2. In germline, CDR1 is DFQATT, CDR2 SNEGSKA (reference sequence). This CDR3 is built from 11 residues. Here the CDR3 DNA reads TGCGGTGCTATACTAGCGGGGGCACAGCACTTC. This translates into CGAILAGAQHF.

This clonotype was observed a handful of times. V usage is TRBV11-2 and J usage is TRBJ2-3; D may be TRBD2 (5 bases). The V end was cut by 1 base, the J end by 9 bases, with 11 bases between. The germline V gene encodes CDR1 SGHAT and CDR2 FQNNGV. This CDR3 is built from 13 residues. The CDR3 spells CASSLVPEGTQYF. CDR3 bases: TGTGCCAGCAGCTTAGTGCCCGAGGGAACGCAGTATTTT.

This clonotype was seen more than once but under ten times. This sequence joins TRBV12-3 or TRBV12-4 and TRBJ2-1; perhaps TRBD2 as D (5 bases). Trimming removed 7 bases at V and 7 bases at J, with 14 bases between. The CDR3 is 13 residues long. This chain's CDR3 is CASNYSGENEQFF. CDR3 DNA sequence: TGTGCCAGCAACTACAGTGGGGAGAATGAGCAGTTCTTC.

In the case of this clonotype: A read error may produce the germline difference seen at one junction end. The CDR3 protein is CASSPPIAEKSSYNERFF. The DNA for the CDR3 is TGTGCCAGCAGTCCCCCTATAGCGGAGAAGAGCTCCTACAATGAGCGGTTCTTC. The V gene is TRBV28, the J gene TRBJ2-1, with D maybe TRBD2 (6 bases). Germline values: CDR1 MDHEN, CDR2 SYDVKM. The CDR3 length is 18 residues.

This clonotype was recorded once. This may stem from a read error, because a much larger clone lies one nucleotide away. V gene TRBV6-2 or TRBV6-3 combines with J gene TRBJ1-2, with a tentative D call TRBD1 (5 bases). Per germline, CDR1 MNHEY and CDR2 SVGEGT. The CDR3 sequence is 14 residues long. CDR3 sequence (DNA): TGTGCCAGCGGTTACGGAGGGGTCAACTATGGCTACACCTTC. It codes for CASGYGGVNYGYTF.

The chain carries TRBV12-3 or TRBV12-4 and TRBJ2-1, with 7 nucleotides matching TRBD2. The CDR3 spans 15 residues. Losses at the gene ends were 6 bases for V and 0 bases for J; bases not matched to a gene: 5. The DNA for the CDR3 is TGTGCCAGCAGGAGCGGGACGAGCTCCTACAATGAGCAGTTCTTC. Amino acids: CASRSGTSSYNEQFF.

The count of this clonotype is one. It may be a read error: a sequence one base away is much more abundant. The genes are TRBV6-4 and TRBJ2-2; a weak D match, TRBD2 (5 bases). There are 13 residues in the CDR3. Per germline, CDR1 MRHNA and CDR2 SNTAGT. The CDR3 loop reads CASSDSYTGKLFF. Here the CDR3 DNA reads TGTGCCAGCAGTGACTCCTACACCGGGAAGCTGTTTTTT.

The chain has TRBV12-3 or TRBV12-4 and TRBJ2-7; D is possibly TRBD1 (5 bases). The CDR3 sequence is 14 residues long. V was trimmed by 5 bases and J by 6 bases, leaving 17 bases between them. As DNA, the CDR3 is TGTGCCAGCAGTCCCGAGCTCCCAAGGGGCGAGCAGTACTTC. This encodes CASSPELPRGEQYF.

In the case of this clonotype: This may be a read error: a much more frequent sequence differs by one nucleotide. The gene calls are TRBV6-1 and TRBJ2-4; D not resolved. Trimming removed 0 bases at V and 9 bases at J, with 9 bases between. CDR1 and CDR2 from the germline V gene are MNHNS and SASEGT. The length of the CDR3 is 13 residues. CDR3 sequence reads: CASSEAGLSIQYF. The CDR3 nucleotides read TGTGCCAGCAGTGAAGCCGGGCTTAGCATTCAGTACTTC.

Regarding this clonotype: A read error may account for a junction end that differs from germline. The rearrangement joins TRBV11-2 to TRBJ1-4, with TRBD1 matching 9 bases. Germline values: CDR1 SGHAT, CDR2 FQNNGV. This CDR3 has 14 amino acids. The CDR3 loop reads CVSSLQGASEKLFF. Written as DNA, the CDR3 is TGTGTCAGCAGCCTACAGGGGGCTTCTGAAAAACTGTTTTTT.

Ten or more counts support this clonotype. The chain uses TRBV6-5 and TRBJ2-3; unclear D gene. CDR1 MNHEY and CDR2 SVGAGI come from the germline V gene. V gave up 3 bases and J gave up 6 bases, with 7 bases separating them. There are 12 residues in the CDR3. CDR3: CASSYNGDTQYF. The DNA of the CDR3 is TGTGCCAGCAGTTATAACGGGGATACGCAGTATTTT.

Concerning this clonotype itself: The CDR3 ends on some other residue instead of the conserved phenylalanine or tryptophan, so this is likely a read error. J is TRBJ1-1 and V is TRBV29-1, with TRBD1 matching 11 bases. The CDR3 spans 14 residues. Trimming took 6 bases from V and 4 from J; bases not matched to a gene: 7. Germline values: CDR1 SQVTM, CDR2 ANQGSEA. The CDR3 loop reads CSVEFGTGGTEAFL. In DNA, the CDR3 is TGCAGCGTCGAATTTGGGACAGGGGGCACTGAAGCTTTCCTT.